The 31 T cell receptor beta chains given below trace back to one sample, sequenced in a study of T-cell reconstitution after alpha-beta-depleted transplantation in children. Preparation of the TCRbeta library involved a method that used unique molecular identifiers. One entry per CDR3 protein, called by TCRdb with MiXCR from the PCR reads. The table has 500,000 to 750,000 distinct CDR3 sequences, roughly 27% seen once. This sample comprised PBMCs, obtained before TCRalphabeta/CD19-depleted stem cell transplant. Receptors originate from a boy under two years old with Wiskott-Aldrich syndrome, due to receive a stem cell transplant.

The rearrangement uses TRBV5-1 and TRBJ2-2; D may match TRBD1 or TRBD2 (5 bases each). CDR3 length equals 16 residues. Between the trimmed V and J ends, which lost 4 bases and 7 bases, there was a span of 20 bases. Germline CDR1 reads SGHRS; CDR2 reads YFSETQ. CDR3 sequence reads: CASSPVGLWDRGELFF. For the CDR3, the DNA is TGCGCCAGCAGCCCCGTCGGGTTGTGGGACCGCGGGGAGCTGTTTTTT.

This clonotype has at least ten counts. The V call is TRBV9, the J call TRBJ1-1, with D possibly matching TRBD1 (6 bases). V lost 3 bases and J lost 8, with 8 bases in between. CDR1 and CDR2 from the germline V gene are SGDLS and YYNGEE. The CDR3 runs to 11 residues. The CDR3 reads CASSGGPEAFF. The CDR3 DNA is TGTGCCAGCAGCGGGGGGCCCGAAGCTTTCTTT.

This clonotype was recorded only once. The chain employs TRBV5-6 and TRBJ2-7, with D unresolved. Germline values: CDR1 SGHDT, CDR2 YYEEEE. The CDR3 is made up of 14 amino acids. The V and J ends lost 0 bases and 5 bases respectively, with 12 bases between them. The CDR3, as DNA: TGTGCCAGCAGCTTGGGACGGCCTGAAAACGAGCAGTACTTC. It is translated as CASSLGRPENEQYF.

This rearrangement joins TRBV5-1 to TRBJ2-1; 12 positions match TRBD2. This CDR3 region has 18 residues. Germline V gene data show CDR1 as SGHRS and CDR2 as YFSETQ. The V and J ends lost 1 base and 6 bases, in that order; junction bases with no gene match: 11. CDR3 residues: CASSLSGLAGNSGNEQFF. The CDR3 DNA reads as TGCGCCAGCAGCTTGAGCGGACTAGCGGGAAACTCGGGCAATGAGCAGTTCTTC.

The CDR3 region is CASSRKWTNQGVYEQYF. CDR3 bases: TGTGCCAGCAGCCGAAAGTGGACCAATCAGGGAGTCTACGAGCAGTACTTC. V is TRBV4-2 and J is TRBJ2-7; D is possibly TRBD1 or TRBD2 (5 bases each). The V end was cut by 4 bases, the J end by 3 bases, with 22 bases between. Germline V gene sequence: CDR1 LGHNA, CDR2 YNFKEQ. The CDR3 is made up of 17 amino acids.

This clonotype has a handful of counts. This chain joins TRBV5-1 and TRBJ2-3; D is possibly TRBD2 (5 bases). CDR1 is SGHRS and CDR2 is YFSETQ in the germline V gene. Between the trimmed V and J ends, which lost 4 bases and 2 bases, there was a span of 11 bases. The CDR3 runs to 14 residues. The CDR3 reads CASSPGLVTDTQYF. CDR3 in DNA: TGCGCCAGCAGCCCTGGACTGGTCACAGATACGCAGTATTTT. The full variable domain, completed using reference TRBV5-1 and TRBJ2-3, is KAGVTQTPRYLIKTRGQQVTLSCSPISGHRSVSWYQQTPGQGLQFLFEYFSETQRNKGNFPGRFSGRQFSNSRSEMNVSTLELGDSALYLCASSPGLVTDTQYFGPGTRLTVL.

In its sample, this clonotype was seen a few times. V gene TRBV7-9 combines with J gene TRBJ1-5; 7 nucleotides match TRBD1. CDR1 and CDR2 (germline): SEHNR, FQNEAQ (reference sequence). Trimming took 5 bases from V and 4 from J; bases not matched to a gene: 8. The CDR3 spans 15 residues. CDR3 loop: CASSEFTGDNQPQHF. The DNA for the CDR3 is TGTGCCAGCAGCGAGTTCACAGGGGATAATCAGCCCCAGCATTTT.

A few counts support this clonotype. The CDR3 DNA is TGTGCCAGCAGCTTCAGGGGTGGAAACACCATATATTTT. It yields the protein CASSFRGGNTIYF. This chain connects TRBV12-3 or TRBV12-4 to TRBJ1-3, with TRBD1 as a possible D gene (6 bases). Trimming removed 6 bases at V and 3 bases at J, with 9 bases between. CDR3 size: 13 residues.

The genes are TRBV7-9 and TRBJ2-1; possible D gene TRBD1, 5 bases. Deletions cut 2 bases from V and 11 bases from J, with 10 bases between. There are 12 residues in the CDR3. In germline, CDR1 is SEHNR, CDR2 FQNEAQ (reference sequence). CDR3: CASSLQGEKQFF. The DNA for the CDR3 is TGTGCCAGCAGCTTACAGGGCGAAAAGCAGTTCTTC.

The chain employs TRBV7-2 and TRBJ2-3; 15 bases line up with TRBD2. The CDR3 totals 20 residues. Germline CDR1 reads SGHTA; CDR2 reads FQGNSA. With V trimmed by 3 bases and J by 0 bases, 10 bases remained unmatched. The CDR3 sequence: CASSFSGLAGGPSSTDTQYF. CDR3 nucleotide sequence: TGTGCCAGCAGCTTTTCAGGACTAGCGGGAGGGCCATCTAGCACAGATACGCAGTATTTT.

The chain carries TRBV9 and TRBJ2-2; TRBD2 might be the D (5 bases). This CDR3 contains 15 residues. In germline, CDR1 is SGDLS, CDR2 YYNGEE. Between the trimmed V and J ends, which lost 0 bases and 2 bases, there was a span of 8 bases. The CDR3 DNA reads TGTGCCAGCAGCGTAGCCTCTAGCAACACCGGGGAGCTGTTTTTT. Protein: CASSVASSNTGELFF.

This clonotype was seen a single time. This chain links TRBV20-1 with TRBJ2-3; TRBD2 matches 16 bases. Trimming removed 5 bases from V and 2 bases from J; junction bases left unmatched: 10. The CDR3 contains 18 residues. Germline V lookup: CDR1 DFQATT, CDR2 SNEGSKA (reference sequence). The DNA of the CDR3 is TGCAGTGCTTCCGGGACTAGCGGGAGGGGAGTTCTCACAGATACGCAGTATTTT. This translates into CSASGTSGRGVLTDTQYF.

The chain uses TRBV6-1 and TRBJ2-5; D is ambiguous. The CDR3 consists of 13 residues. Trimming took 6 bases from V and 3 from J, leaving 11 bases between them. Germline CDR1 reads MNHNS; CDR2 reads SASEGT. The CDR3 nucleotides read TGTGCCAGCAGAAGCCGGGCTAAAGAGACCCAGTACTTC. It is translated as CASRSRAKETQYF.

J is TRBJ2-7 and V is TRBV11-2; tentatively, D is TRBD1 or TRBD2 (6 bases each). Germline lookup yields CDR1 SGHAT and CDR2 FQNNGV. CDR3 length equals 14 residues. Trimming took 8 bases from V and 7 from J, leaving 21 bases between them. CDR3 region: CASELEGGLGEQYF. The CDR3 coding sequence is TGTGCCAGCGAACTAGAAGGGGGACTGGGGGAGCAGTACTTC.

This clonotype came up a few times. The chain carries TRBV12-3 or TRBV12-4 and TRBJ1-2, with TRBD1 identical over 7 bases. V gave up 5 bases and J gave up 7 bases; unmatched junction bases: 13. CDR3 length: 15 amino acids. The CDR3 DNA is TGTGCCAGCAGTCCAAGAACAGGGGCTAGAGGTGGCTACACCTTC. It specifies CASSPRTGARGGYTF.

The rearrangement uses TRBV11-2 and TRBJ2-2; TRBD2 matches at 10 bases. Per the germline V gene, CDR1 is SGHAT and CDR2 is FQNNGV. Losses at the gene ends were 5 bases for V and 5 bases for J; bases not matched to a gene: 5. The CDR3 has 15 residues. CDR3 nucleotides: TGTGCCAGCAGCCTCGGACTAGCGGCAACCGGGGAGCTGTTTTTT. As protein: CASSLGLAATGELFF.

This clonotype was detected only a few times. V gene TRBV14 combines with J gene TRBJ2-1; D is possibly TRBD2 (6 bases). Trimming left V 0 bases short and J 5 bases short, with 14 bases between. The CDR3 has 16 residues. In germline, CDR1 is SGHDN, CDR2 FVKESK. DNA for the CDR3: TGTGCCAGCAGCCAAGATGAAGCTAGCGCCCACAATGAGCAGTTCTTC. The encoded protein is CASSQDEASAHNEQFF.

The sample holds a few counts of this clonotype. The chain combines TRBV6-5 with TRBJ1-3; no definite D call. In germline, CDR1 is MNHEY, CDR2 SVGAGI. CDR3 length: 14 residues. V was trimmed by 2 bases and J by 0 bases, leaving 5 bases between them. The CDR3 is CASSYASSGNTIYF. The CDR3 DNA follows: TGTGCCAGCAGTTACGCGAGCTCTGGAAACACCATATATTTT.

This clonotype was counted only a few times. The chain carries TRBV5-1 and TRBJ1-1; 7 bases align to TRBD1. Losses at the gene ends were 4 bases for V and 5 bases for J; bases not matched to a gene: 11. Germline CDR1 is SGHRS and CDR2 is YFSETQ. CDR3 length: 15 residues. The CDR3 loop is CASSLGNTGETEAFF. The CDR3 region has the DNA TGCGCCAGCAGCCTCGGGAACACAGGGGAGACTGAAGCTTTCTTT.

The rearrangement uses TRBV5-1 and TRBJ1-4, with a tentative D call TRBD1 (5 bases). This CDR3 comprises 16 residues. The germline CDR1 and CDR2 sequences are SGHRS and YFSETQ. The germline V and J ends were trimmed by 0 bases and 3 bases, with 12 bases remaining between them. The CDR3 spells CASSLVPTASNEKLFF. Here the CDR3 DNA reads TGCGCCAGCAGCTTGGTACCGACAGCTTCTAATGAAAAACTGTTTTTT.

J is TRBJ2-5 and V is TRBV5-1, with D possibly TRBD1 on 6 matching bases. This CDR3 region has 14 residues. Germline CDR1 and CDR2: SGHRS and YFSETQ. Trimming removed 0 bases from V and 4 bases from J, with 10 bases in between. This chain's CDR3 is CASSLDRVAETQYF. As DNA, the CDR3 is TGCGCCAGCAGCTTGGACAGGGTGGCAGAGACCCAGTACTTC.

This clonotype has only a few counts. The CDR3 bases are TGTGCCAGCAGTCCCAATCCGGGACTAGCGGGCCCTAACACCGGGGAGCTGTTTTTT. Translated: CASSPNPGLAGPNTGELFF. The chain carries TRBV6-1 and TRBJ2-2; 12 nucleotides match TRBD2. Trimming cost V 5 bases and J 2 bases; bases outside gene matches: 12. The CDR3 runs to 19 residues. Looked up from germline, CDR1 is MNHNS and CDR2 is SASEGT.

This clonotype was counted only a few times. One junction end disagrees with the germline gene, perhaps due to a read error. The chain has TRBV7-2 and TRBJ2-7, with TRBD2 matching over 9 bases. The CDR3 is 17 amino acids. In germline, CDR1 is SGHTA, CDR2 FQGNSA. DNA for the CDR3: TGTGCCAGTAGCTTAGGGGGCGGAGCGGGAGGCTCCTACGAGCAGTACTTC. It codes for CASSLGGGAGGSYEQYF.

The chain employs TRBV7-9 and TRBJ2-2; D gene uncertain. V lost 5 bases, J lost 2 bases, and 9 bases lay in between. In germline, CDR1 is SEHNR, CDR2 FQNEAQ (reference sequence). This CDR3 comprises 14 residues. The CDR3 region is CASSPSFNTGELFF. DNA of the CDR3: TGTGCCAGCAGCCCCTCCTTTAACACCGGGGAGCTGTTTTTT.

This sequence joins TRBV24-1 and TRBJ2-1; D perhaps matches TRBD2 (5 bases). This CDR3 region has 17 residues. Germline lookup yields CDR1 KGHDR and CDR2 SFDVKD. V was trimmed by 0 bases and J by 2 bases, leaving 13 bases between them. In nucleotides, the CDR3 is TGTGCCACCAGTGATTTGGACGGAGGCTCCGCCTACAATGAGCAGTTCTTC. This sequence encodes CATSDLDGGSAYNEQFF.

This clonotype was detected only a few times. The CDR3 DNA follows: TGTGCCACCAGCAGAGGGGCAGGGGCCTACACCTTC. The encoded protein is CATSRGAGAYTF. The chain combines TRBV15 with TRBJ1-2, with D perhaps TRBD1 (6 bases). The CDR3 sequence is 12 residues long. Trimming removed 1 base at V and 10 bases at J, with 10 bases between. Germline CDR1 reads LNHNV; CDR2 reads YYDKDF (reference sequence).

The chain employs TRBV20-1 and TRBJ1-1, with D uncertain. V lost 7 bases and J lost 5, with 14 bases in between. This CDR3 comprises 12 residues. Germline values: CDR1 DFQATT, CDR2 SNEGSKA (reference sequence). The CDR3 reads CSVDLGGTEAFF. In nucleotides, the CDR3 is TGCAGTGTAGACCTGGGAGGGACTGAAGCTTTCTTT.

This clonotype was detected only a few times. This chain connects TRBV19 to TRBJ2-3, with 10 bases fitting TRBD2. The CDR3 runs to 18 residues. J gave up 8 bases and V 3 bases, and 17 bases lay outside the gene matches. Germline V gene data show CDR1 as LNHDA and CDR2 as SQIVND (reference sequence). The CDR3: CASSILFVLAGARSTQYF. CDR3 sequence (DNA): TGTGCCAGTAGTATTTTATTTGTCCTAGCGGGAGCGCGGAGTACGCAGTATTTT.

This clonotype came up a few times. The J gene is TRBJ2-1, the V gene TRBV29-1; no reliable D call. The CDR3 is 13 residues long. V was cut by 7 bases and J by 0 bases, with 10 bases left in between. Germline lookup yields CDR1 SQVTM and CDR2 ANQGSEA. CDR3 coding DNA: TGCAGCGGTGACCGGAGCTCCTACAATGAGCAGTTCTTC. It encodes CSGDRSSYNEQFF.

The genes are TRBV28 and TRBJ2-5, with D uncertain. V lost 3 bases, J lost 1 base, and 15 bases lay in between. Germline lookup yields CDR1 MDHEN and CDR2 SYDVKM. This CDR3 has 16 amino acids. Here the CDR3 reads CASSFVGHQLQETQYF. Here the CDR3 DNA reads TGTGCCAGCAGTTTTGTAGGGCACCAACTCCAAGAGACCCAGTACTTC.

This clonotype was observed a few times. The CDR3 DNA is TGTGCCAGCAGTGCGAAAAAAAGCGGGAGTAGGTCCTACGAGCAGTACTTC. Its protein is CASSAKKSGSRSYEQYF. The gene calls are TRBV6-1 and TRBJ2-7; 8 nucleotides match TRBD2. Per the germline V gene, CDR1 is MNHNS and CDR2 is SASEGT. The CDR3 is made up of 17 amino acids. The trim removed 4 bases at V and 1 base at J, leaving 12 bases unmatched.